This entry lists 5 T cell receptor beta chains sequenced from one sample in a study of stem cell transplantation in POMP-related autoinflammatory disease listed by TCRdb under 2021. Library prep was done by the immunoSEQ multiplex PCR assay. TCRdb provides this immuneACCESS table in a form limited to in-frame rearrangements. Some clones are lacking; in checked studies, under half of them reflect an unresolved V gene, and why the rest are absent is not known. For this sample there are approximately 1,500 clones; around 80% appear just once. The top ten clones comprise 25% to 30% of the sample. Sequenced: Tregs from PBMCs. The receptors were sampled from a human donor in good health.

This chain connects TRBV7-6 to TRBJ1-3, with D maybe TRBD1 (6 bases). Germline V CDR1 and CDR2: SGHVS, FNYEAQ. Trimming took off 1 base at V and 3 bases at J, with 13 bases between the two ends. This CDR3 region has 16 residues. CDR3 coding DNA: TGTGCCAGCAGCTTAGTCGGACAGTCAAGTGGAAACACCATATATTTT. This sequence encodes CASSLVGQSSGNTIYF.

J is TRBJ1-1 and V is TRBV4-3; D gene unclear. V gave up 1 base and J gave up 8 bases, with 5 bases separating them. There are 11 residues in the CDR3. The V gene's germline CDR1 is LGHNA and CDR2 YSLEER. The CDR3, as DNA: TGCGCCAGCAGCCAAGGAGGAGAAGCTTTCTTT. It is translated as CASSQGGEAFF.

This chain links TRBV10-3 with TRBJ2-7; TRBD2 might be the D (5 bases). Germline V gene sequence: CDR1 ENHRY, CDR2 SYGVKD. The CDR3 covers 14 residues. Trimming shortened V by 10 bases and J by 3 bases, and 19 bases separated the two germline ends. CDR3 in DNA: TGTGCCACTCAAAAGAGCGGCCTTAGCTACGAGCAGTACTTC. Amino acids: CATQKSGLSYEQYF.

The rearrangement links TRBV18 to TRBJ2-7, with 7 bases fitting TRBD1. Germline CDR1 and CDR2: KGHSH and LQKENI. The CDR3 covers 14 residues. V lost 6 bases to trimming and J lost 3 bases; unmatched junction nucleotides: 8. The CDR3 is CASSRSRGNYEQYF. CDR3 sequence (DNA): TGTGCCAGCTCCCGATCCAGGGGGAACTACGAGCAGTACTTC.

DNA of the CDR3: TGTGCCAGCAGCCGTGGATCGGGACTACATAATGAGCAGTTCTTC. Its protein is CASSRGSGLHNEQFF. The chain is built from TRBV6-9 and TRBJ2-1; 7 nucleotides align to TRBD2. This CDR3 has 15 residues. Looked up from germline, CDR1 is MNHGY and CDR2 is SVAAGI. V shed 6 bases, J shed 7 bases, and the junction held 12 bases outside the gene matches.